This note documents a single T cell receptor (beta chain) sequence. Antigen: not known. Sequencing templates came from extracted RNA that was reverse transcribed into cDNA. Measured with immunoSEQ multiplex PCR; TCRdb has only the in-frame clones, and not every one. Here the sample spans around 150,000 clones, about 60% being singletons. The data were obtained in a study of CD8+ T cells in alopecia areata. Overall study findings and caveats: Mice gave a clearer picture of TCR sharing than patients did, possibly for HLA-related reasons. Sequencing of scalp samples also captures resident alphabeta T cells of normal skin. Lesional scalp displayed greater clonality than normal scalp, most notably in alopecia totalis/universalis.

This CDR3 is built from 12 residues. V lost 4 bases to trimming and J lost 7 bases, with 13 bases between them. CDR1 is SQVTM and CDR2 is ANQGSEA in the germline V gene. The clonotype was recovered from a human donor in good health. Material: CD4+ T cells sorted from blood. V usage is TRBV29-1 and J usage is TRBJ1-2; tentative D call: TRBD1 (5 bases). In DNA, the CDR3 is TGCAGCGTTGTTGGGGCCACGGGTGGCTACACCTTC. Protein: CSVVGATGGYTF.